The 14 T cell receptor beta chains given below trace back to one sample, sequenced in a study of OX40 agonist ivuxolimab in advanced cancers. Sequencing used immunoSEQ multiplex PCR; TCRdb keeps in-frame clones, though not all of them. The sample records 100,000 to 150,000 clones, approximately 92% being singletons. Specimen: CD4+ or CD8+ T cells sorted from blood, collected in a trial of the OX40 agonist ivuxolimab. Receptors originate from an adult with an advanced solid tumor such as melanoma, head and neck, liver or kidney cancer.

The rearrangement uses TRBV28 and TRBJ1-1; no definite D call. Germline V gene lookup returns CDR1 MDHEN and CDR2 SYDVKM. This CDR3 region has 15 residues. V was cut by 4 bases and J by 1 base, with 13 bases left in between. DNA for the CDR3: TGTGCCAGCAGTTCCCCCTCCTCCAGGAACACTGAAGCTTTCTTT. Residues: CASSSPSSRNTEAFF.

The V call is TRBV18, the J call TRBJ2-1, with 10 bases matching TRBD2. The CDR3 spans 14 residues. The V gene's germline CDR1 is KGHSH and CDR2 LQKENI. With 3 bases clipped from V and 7 bases from J, the junction kept 3 bases outside the gene matches. DNA for the CDR3: TGTGCCAGCTCACCCACTAGCGGGATTAATGAGCAGTTCTTC. Encoded protein: CASSPTSGINEQFF. Complete variable domain (other parts from reference TRBV18 and TRBJ2-1): NAGVMQNPRHLVRRRGQEARLRCSPMKGHSHVYWYRQLPEEGLKFMVYLQKENIIDESGMPKERFSAEFPKEGPSILRIQQVVRGDSAAYFCASSPTSGINEQFFGPGTRLTVL.

This clone was recorded once. This chain connects TRBV18 to TRBJ2-1; D remains unclear. This CDR3 comprises 12 residues. CDR1 is KGHSH, CDR2 LQKENI, per germline. Trimming stripped 3 bases from V and 10 bases from J, with 10 bases between. The CDR3 reads CASSPGPGEQFF. The CDR3, as DNA: TGTGCCAGCTCACCGGGCCCTGGCGAGCAGTTCTTC.

V and J are TRBV5-1 and TRBJ2-4; no reliable D call. The germline CDR1 and CDR2 sequences are SGHRS and YFSETQ. The CDR3 is 16 residues long. Trimming cost V 0 bases and J 0 bases, with 10 bases left between them. The CDR3 loop is CASSLGMFSAKNIQYF. The CDR3 DNA is TGCGCCAGCAGCTTGGGCATGTTTTCAGCCAAAAACATTCAGTACTTC.

The chain combines TRBV7-9 with TRBJ1-6; 7 positions match TRBD1. This CDR3 is built from 14 residues. Per the germline V gene, CDR1 is SEHNR and CDR2 is FQNEAQ (reference sequence). V dropped 6 bases and J dropped 7; count of bases not matched to a gene: 6. The CDR3 sequence: CASRRTGGNSPLHF. The CDR3 nucleotides read TGTGCCAGCAGAAGGACAGGAGGAAATTCACCCCTCCACTTT.

This sequence joins TRBV18 and TRBJ1-4, with 8 bases that match TRBD1. V lost 0 bases to trimming and J lost 8 bases; unmatched junction nucleotides: 5. Germline V lookup: CDR1 KGHSH, CDR2 LQKENI. CDR3 length: 15 residues. The CDR3 protein is CASSPPDRGQEKLFF. As DNA, the CDR3 is TGTGCCAGCTCACCACCCGACAGGGGTCAGGAAAAACTGTTTTTT.

The CDR3 sequence is CASYRGTTDTQYF. DNA for the CDR3: TGTGCCAGCTACAGGGGCACCACAGATACGCAGTATTTT. The chain carries TRBV2 and TRBJ2-3, with 7 nucleotides matching TRBD1. The CDR3 consists of 13 residues. The ends lost 8 bases at V and 2 bases at J; junction bases unmatched: 4. CDR1 is SNHLY and CDR2 is FYNNEI in the germline V gene.

The chain recombines TRBV9 with TRBJ1-4; no firm D call. Looked up from germline, CDR1 is SGDLS and CDR2 is YYNGEE. Trimming removed 2 bases at V and 7 bases at J, with 6 bases between. The CDR3 length is 12 residues. CDR3 sequence (DNA): TGTGCCAGCAGCGTGGACGGTGAAAAACTGTTTTTT. Translation gives CASSVDGEKLFF.

V gene TRBV19 combines with J gene TRBJ1-2; D gene ambiguous. Germline V lookup: CDR1 LNHDA, CDR2 SQIVND (reference sequence). The CDR3 has 14 residues. V was cut by 1 base and J by 1 base, with 7 bases left in between. CDR3 sequence reads: CASSIVPGNYGYTF. The DNA of the CDR3 is TGTGCCAGTAGTATAGTACCGGGTAACTATGGCTACACCTTC.

A single count supports this clone. This rearrangement joins TRBV10-3 to TRBJ1-6, with TRBD1 as a possible D gene (5 bases). V gave up 0 bases and J gave up 12 bases, with 12 bases separating them. The CDR3 is 14 amino acids. Germline V lookup: CDR1 ENHRY, CDR2 SYGVKD. The CDR3 bases are TGTGCCATCAGTGAGTCGTTCCAAGGGGTACCCCTCCACTTT. The encoded protein is CAISESFQGVPLHF.

The chain combines TRBV28 with TRBJ1-4; TRBD1 matches 8 bases. Per germline, CDR1 MDHEN and CDR2 SYDVKM. The V gene end was trimmed by 4 bases and the J gene end by 3 bases; junction bases not matched to a gene: 4. This CDR3 has 15 residues. This CDR3 reads CASSSPGQANEKLFF. The CDR3 nucleotides are TGTGCCAGCAGTTCCCCGGGACAGGCTAATGAAAAACTGTTTTTT.

This rearrangement joins TRBV11-2 to TRBJ2-3; 10 bases align to TRBD2. This CDR3 has 17 amino acids. Germline values: CDR1 SGHAT, CDR2 FQNNGV. V trimming: 1 base; J trimming: 4 bases; junction bases outside the gene matches: 8. CDR3 amino acids: CASSLGTSGRGADTQYF. CDR3 coding DNA: TGTGCCAGCAGCTTAGGCACAAGCGGGAGGGGGGCAGATACGCAGTATTTT.

The rearrangement links TRBV6-6 to TRBJ2-6, with a weak D call TRBD2 (6 bases). V lost 0 bases and J 4 bases, leaving 7 bases between the germline ends. In germline, CDR1 is MNHNY, CDR2 SVGAGI (reference sequence). The CDR3 has 15 amino acids. The CDR3 loop is CASSYSGRGANVLTF. The CDR3 nucleotides are TGTGCCAGCAGTTACTCGGGGAGGGGGGCCAACGTCCTGACTTTC.

V gene TRBV30 combines with J gene TRBJ2-5; D gene uncertain. Trimming took 7 bases from V and 1 from J, leaving 7 bases between them. CDR3 length: 11 amino acids. The germline V gene has CDR1 GTSNPN and CDR2 SVGIG (reference sequence). The DNA for the CDR3 is TGTGCCTTCAGAGTCCAAGAGACCCAGTACTTC. This gives the protein CAFRVQETQYF.